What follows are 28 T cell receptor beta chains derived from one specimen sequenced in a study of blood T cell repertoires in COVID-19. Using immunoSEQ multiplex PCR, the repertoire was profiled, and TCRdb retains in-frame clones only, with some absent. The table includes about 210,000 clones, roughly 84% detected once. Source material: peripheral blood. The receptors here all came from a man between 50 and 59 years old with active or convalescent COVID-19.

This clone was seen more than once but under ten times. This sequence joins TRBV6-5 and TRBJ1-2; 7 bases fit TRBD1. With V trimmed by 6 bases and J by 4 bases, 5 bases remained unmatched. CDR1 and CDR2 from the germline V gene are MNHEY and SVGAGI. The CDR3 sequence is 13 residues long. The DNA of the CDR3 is TGTGCCAGCAGCCAGGGGGTTGGCTATGGCTACACCTTC. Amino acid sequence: CASSQGVGYGYTF.

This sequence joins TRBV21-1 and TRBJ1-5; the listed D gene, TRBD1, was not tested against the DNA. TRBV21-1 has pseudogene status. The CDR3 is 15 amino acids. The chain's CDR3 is CASSPTGDSNQPQHF. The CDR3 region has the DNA TGTGCCAGCAGCCCCACAGGAGATAGCAATCAGCCCCAGCATTTT.

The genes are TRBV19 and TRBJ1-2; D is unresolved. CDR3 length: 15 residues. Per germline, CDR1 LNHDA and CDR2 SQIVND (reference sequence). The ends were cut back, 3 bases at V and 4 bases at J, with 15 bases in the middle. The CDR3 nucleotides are TGTGCCAGTAGTATCCCCGGCACCTCGGGCTATGGCTACACCTTC. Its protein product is CASSIPGTSGYGYTF.

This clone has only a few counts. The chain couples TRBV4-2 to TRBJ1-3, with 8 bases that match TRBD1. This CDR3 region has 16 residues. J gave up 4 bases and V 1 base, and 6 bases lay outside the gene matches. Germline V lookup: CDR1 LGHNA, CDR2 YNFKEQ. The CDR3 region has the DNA TGTGCCAGCAGCCAAGCCCGGGACAGGCAAGGAAACACCATATATTTT. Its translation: CASSQARDRQGNTIYF.

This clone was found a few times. CDR3 in amino acids: CASSPEGVRYNEQFF. The CDR3 region has the DNA TGTGCCAGCAGCCCCGAGGGGGTGCGATACAATGAGCAGTTCTTC. The genes are TRBV9 and TRBJ2-1; a weak D match, TRBD1 (6 bases). V lost 4 bases and J 4 bases, leaving 15 bases between the germline ends. CDR1 and CDR2 from the germline V gene are SGDLS and YYNGEE. There are 15 residues in the CDR3.

The CDR3 region has the DNA TGTGCCAGCAGCTTAGCGCCCGACAGGAAGCAGTTCTTC. Translated, it gives CASSLAPDRKQFF. The V call is TRBV7-6, the J call TRBJ2-1; possible D gene TRBD1, 6 bases. In germline, CDR1 is SGHVS, CDR2 FNYEAQ. The V gene lost 0 bases and the J gene lost 11 bases, with 11 bases spanning the gap. This CDR3 comprises 13 residues.

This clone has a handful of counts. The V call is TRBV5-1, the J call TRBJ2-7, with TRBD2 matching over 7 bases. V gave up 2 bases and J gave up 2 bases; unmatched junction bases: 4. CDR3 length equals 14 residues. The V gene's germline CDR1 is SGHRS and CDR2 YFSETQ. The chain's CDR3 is CASSFEGGTYEQYF. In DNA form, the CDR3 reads TGCGCCAGCAGCTTCGAGGGAGGGACCTACGAGCAGTACTTC.

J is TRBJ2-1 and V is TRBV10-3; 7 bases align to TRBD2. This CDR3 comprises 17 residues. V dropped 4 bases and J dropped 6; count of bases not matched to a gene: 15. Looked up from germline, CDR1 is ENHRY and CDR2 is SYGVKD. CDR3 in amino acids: CAISVGGTRGTANEQFF. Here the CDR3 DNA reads TGTGCCATCAGTGTGGGGGGGACCCGTGGTACGGCCAATGAGCAGTTCTTC.

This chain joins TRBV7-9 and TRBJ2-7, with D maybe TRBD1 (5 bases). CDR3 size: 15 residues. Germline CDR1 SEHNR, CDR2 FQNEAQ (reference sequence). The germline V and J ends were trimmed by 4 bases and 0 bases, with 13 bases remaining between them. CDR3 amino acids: CASSSDPTASYEQYF. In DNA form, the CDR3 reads TGTGCCAGCAGCTCGGATCCGACAGCCTCCTACGAGCAGTACTTC.

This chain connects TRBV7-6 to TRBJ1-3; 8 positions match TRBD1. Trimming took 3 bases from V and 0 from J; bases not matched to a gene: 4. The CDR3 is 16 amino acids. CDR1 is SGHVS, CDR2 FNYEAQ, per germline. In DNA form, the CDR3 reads TGTGCCAGCAGCTTCGCCGGGACAGGCTCTGGAAACACCATATATTTT. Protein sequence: CASSFAGTGSGNTIYF.

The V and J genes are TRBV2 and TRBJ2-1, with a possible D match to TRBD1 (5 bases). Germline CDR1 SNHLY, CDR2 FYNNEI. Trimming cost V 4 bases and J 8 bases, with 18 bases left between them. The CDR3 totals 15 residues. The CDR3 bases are TGTGCCAGCAGTGGGCGGCCAGGGTTGGTCTATGAGCAGTTCTTC. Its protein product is CASSGRPGLVYEQFF.

The CDR3 region has the DNA TGTGCCAGCAGTCCTCCTACGGGTGAAAAACTGTTTTTT. Its protein is CASSPPTGEKLFF. The chain is built from TRBV7-9 and TRBJ1-4, with D unresolved. Trimming took off 6 bases at V and 7 bases at J, with 12 bases between the two ends. The germline gives CDR1 SEHNR, CDR2 FQNEAQ (reference sequence). This CDR3 is 13 amino acids long.

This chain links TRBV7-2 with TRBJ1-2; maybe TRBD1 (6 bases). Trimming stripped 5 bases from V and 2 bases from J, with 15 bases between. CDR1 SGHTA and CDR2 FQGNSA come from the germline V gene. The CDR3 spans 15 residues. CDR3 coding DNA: TGTGCCAGCAGCCCAACCAGGACAGTCAACTATGGCTACACCTTC. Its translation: CASSPTRTVNYGYTF.

CDR3 coding DNA: TGTGCCACCAGCAGAGATCCTAACTCTGGGGCCAACGTCCTGACTTTC. Its protein product is CATSRDPNSGANVLTF. The chain carries TRBV15 and TRBJ2-6; D remains ambiguous. The CDR3 runs to 16 residues. Trimming left V 0 bases short and J 0 bases short, with 6 bases between. CDR1 is LNHNV and CDR2 is YYDKDF in the germline V gene (reference sequence).

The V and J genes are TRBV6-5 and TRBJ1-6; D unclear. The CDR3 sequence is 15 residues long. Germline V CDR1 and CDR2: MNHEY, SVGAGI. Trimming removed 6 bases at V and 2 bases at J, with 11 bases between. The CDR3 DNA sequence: TGTGCCAGCAGCCCCGAGGTCCCCTATAATTCACCCCTCCACTTT. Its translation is CASSPEVPYNSPLHF.

DNA of the CDR3: TGTGCCAGCAGCTTGACCGGGACAGGGTACAATGAGCAGTTCTTC. Translated: CASSLTGTGYNEQFF. This chain connects TRBV5-6 to TRBJ2-1; the match to TRBD1 covers 9 bases. The CDR3 is made up of 15 amino acids. J gave up 4 bases and V 1 base, and 3 bases lay outside the gene matches. CDR1 is SGHDT and CDR2 is YYEEEE in the germline V gene. The variable domain in full, with the rest retrieved from reference TRBV5-6 and TRBJ2-1, is DAGVTQSPTHLIKTRGQQVTLRCSPKSGHDTVSWYQQALGQGPQFIFQYYEEEERQRGNFPDRFSGHQFPNYSSELNVNALLLGDSALYLCASSLTGTGYNEQFFGPGTRLTVL.

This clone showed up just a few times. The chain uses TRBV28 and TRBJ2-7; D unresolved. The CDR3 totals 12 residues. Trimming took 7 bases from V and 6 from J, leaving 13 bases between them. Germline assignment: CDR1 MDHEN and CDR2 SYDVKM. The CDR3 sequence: CASKRGSGEQYV. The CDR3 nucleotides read TGTGCCAGCAAAAGAGGCTCCGGCGAGCAGTACGTC.

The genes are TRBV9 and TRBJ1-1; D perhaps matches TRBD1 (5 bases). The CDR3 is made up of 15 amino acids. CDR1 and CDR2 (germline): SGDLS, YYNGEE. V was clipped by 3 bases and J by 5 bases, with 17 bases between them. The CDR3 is CASSASTTGWTEAFF. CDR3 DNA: TGTGCCAGCAGCGCCTCTACTACAGGTTGGACTGAAGCTTTCTTT. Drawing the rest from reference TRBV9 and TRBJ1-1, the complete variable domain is DSGVTQTPKHLITATGQRVTLRCSPRSGDLSVYWYQQSLDQGLQFLIQYYNGEERAKGNILERFSAQQFPDLHSELNLSSLELGDSALYFCASSASTTGWTEAFFGQGTRLTVV.

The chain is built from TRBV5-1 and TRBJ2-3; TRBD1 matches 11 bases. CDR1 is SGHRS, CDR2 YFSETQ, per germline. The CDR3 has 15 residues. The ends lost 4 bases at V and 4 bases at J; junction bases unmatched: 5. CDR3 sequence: CASSGQGAGSDTQYF. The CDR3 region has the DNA TGCGCCAGCAGCGGACAGGGGGCAGGGTCAGATACGCAGTATTTT.

CDR3 region: CASSLEGFSKNIQYF. CDR3 in DNA: TGTGCCAGCAGTTTGGAGGGGTTTAGTAAAAACATTCAGTACTTC. The rearrangement links TRBV27 to TRBJ2-4, with D perhaps TRBD2 (6 bases). The germline V and J ends were trimmed by 3 bases and 4 bases, with 13 bases remaining between them. Germline V lookup: CDR1 MNHEY, CDR2 SMNVEV (reference sequence). The CDR3 runs 15 residues.

CDR3 sequence (DNA): TGTGCCAGCAGCTTGCGGGCTGGACAGGGGGACACTGAAGCTTTCTTT. It is translated as CASSLRAGQGDTEAFF. This sequence joins TRBV5-4 and TRBJ1-1; TRBD1 aligns across 10 bases. Trimming at V came to 1 base and at J to 3 bases, leaving 6 bases not matched to a gene. Germline V gene sequence: CDR1 SGHNT, CDR2 YYREEE (reference sequence). The length of the CDR3 is 16 residues.

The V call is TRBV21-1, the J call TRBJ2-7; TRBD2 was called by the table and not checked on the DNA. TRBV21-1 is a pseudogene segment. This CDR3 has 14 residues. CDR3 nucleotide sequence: TGTGCCGCCCCCCCCCGGACTAACGTCTACGAGCAGTACTTC. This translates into CAAPPRTNVYEQYF.

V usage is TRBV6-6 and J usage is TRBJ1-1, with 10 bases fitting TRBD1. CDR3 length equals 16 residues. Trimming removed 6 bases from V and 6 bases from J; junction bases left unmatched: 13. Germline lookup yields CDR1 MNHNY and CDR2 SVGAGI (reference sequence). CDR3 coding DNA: TGTGCCAGCAGGTCACACTTTGGACAGGGGGACTCTGAAGCTTTCTTT. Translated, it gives CASRSHFGQGDSEAFF.

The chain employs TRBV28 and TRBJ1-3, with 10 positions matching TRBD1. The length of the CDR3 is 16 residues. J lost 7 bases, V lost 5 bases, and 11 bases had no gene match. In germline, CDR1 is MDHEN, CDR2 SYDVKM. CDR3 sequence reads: CASSLRQGASLNTIYF. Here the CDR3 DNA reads TGTGCCAGCAGTCTTAGACAGGGGGCGAGTTTGAACACCATATATTTT. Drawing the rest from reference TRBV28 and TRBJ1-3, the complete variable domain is DVKVTQSSRYLVKRTGEKVFLECVQDMDHENMFWYRQDPGLGLRLIYFSYDVKMKEKGDIPEGYSVSREKKERFSLILESASTNQTSMYLCASSLRQGASLNTIYFGEGSWLTVV.

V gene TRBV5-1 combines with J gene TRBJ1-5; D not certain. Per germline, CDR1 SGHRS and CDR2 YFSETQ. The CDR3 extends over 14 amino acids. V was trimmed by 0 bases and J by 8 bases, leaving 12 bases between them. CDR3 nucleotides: TGCGCCAGCAGCTTGGAAGGGATCGGGGAGCCCCAGCATTTT. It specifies CASSLEGIGEPQHF.

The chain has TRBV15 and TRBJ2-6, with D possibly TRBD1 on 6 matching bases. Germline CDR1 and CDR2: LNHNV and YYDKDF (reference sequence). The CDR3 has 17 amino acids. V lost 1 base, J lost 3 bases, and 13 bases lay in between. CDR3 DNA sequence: TGTGCCACCAGCAGAGGCACAGGGAGAGGTGGGGCCAACGTCCTGACTTTC. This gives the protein CATSRGTGRGGANVLTF.

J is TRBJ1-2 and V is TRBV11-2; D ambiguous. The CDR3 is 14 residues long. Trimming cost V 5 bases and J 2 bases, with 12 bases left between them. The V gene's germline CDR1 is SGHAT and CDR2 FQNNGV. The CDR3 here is CASSRLAGNYGYTF. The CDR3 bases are TGTGCCAGCAGCCGCCTGGCGGGGAACTATGGCTACACCTTC.

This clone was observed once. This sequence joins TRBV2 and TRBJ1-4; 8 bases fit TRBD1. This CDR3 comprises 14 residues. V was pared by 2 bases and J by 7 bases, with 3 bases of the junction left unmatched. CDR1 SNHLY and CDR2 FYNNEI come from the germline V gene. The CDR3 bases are TGTGCCAGCAGTGAATCAGGGGGCAGTGAAAAACTGTTTTTT. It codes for CASSESGGSEKLFF. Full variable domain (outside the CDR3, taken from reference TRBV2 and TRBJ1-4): EPEVTQTPSHQVTQMGQEVILRCVPISNHLYFYWYRQILGQKVEFLVSFYNNEISEKSEIFDDQFSVERPDGSNFTLKIRSTKLEDSAMYFCASSESGGSEKLFFGSGTQLSVL.